The 20 T cell receptor beta chains given below trace back to one sample, sequenced in a study of type 1 regulatory T cells. Their recognized antigens are unknown. TCRdb recomputed calls from the reads with MiXCR, one row per CDR3 protein. This table holds about 71,000 distinct CDR3 sequences, less than 25% found once. Study findings and constraints: Compared with non-Tr1 cells, Tr1 cells showed a narrower TCR repertoire.

The sequenced material came from cultured type 1 regulatory T (Tr1) cells, either the whole culture or a sorted fraction (not recorded which). These receptors all come from a human donor in good health.

J is TRBJ1-3 and V is TRBV20-1, with TRBD1 as a possible D gene (5 bases). V lost 0 bases to trimming and J lost 4 bases, with 13 bases between them. This CDR3 is built from 15 residues. The V gene's germline CDR1 is DFQATT and CDR2 SNEGSKA (reference sequence). The CDR3 region is CSARERGQLGNTIYF. DNA for the CDR3: TGCAGTGCTAGAGAAAGGGGTCAACTCGGAAACACCATATATTTT.

This chain uses TRBV18 with TRBJ1-1, with unresolved D. CDR1 is KGHSH, CDR2 LQKENI, per germline. The CDR3 is made up of 14 amino acids. V lost 6 bases and J lost 3, with 14 bases in between. The CDR3 coding sequence is TGTGCCAGCTCCTTTTCCGGTGGGGACACTGAAGCTTTCTTT. Residues: CASSFSGGDTEAFF.

The J gene is TRBJ2-1, the V gene TRBV6-4, with 10 bases identical to TRBD2. The CDR3 covers 15 residues. Germline values: CDR1 MRHNA, CDR2 SNTAGT. Trimming took 3 bases from V and 9 from J; bases not matched to a gene: 8. CDR3: CASSDSAAGGPEQFF. DNA for the CDR3: TGTGCCAGCAGTGATTCCGCAGCGGGAGGGCCTGAGCAGTTCTTC.

This clonotype was seen only a few times. The J gene is TRBJ2-2, the V gene TRBV7-9; 9 bases are shared with TRBD1. Per germline, CDR1 SEHNR and CDR2 FQNEAQ (reference sequence). CDR3 size: 15 residues. V dropped 7 bases and J dropped 3; count of bases not matched to a gene: 6. CDR3 amino acids: CASTIQGADTGELFF. DNA for the CDR3: TGTGCCAGCACGATACAGGGGGCGGACACCGGGGAGCTGTTTTTT. Filled out from reference TRBV7-9 and TRBJ2-2, the complete variable domain reads DTGVSQNPRHKITKRGQNVTFRCDPISEHNRLYWYRQTLGQGPEFLTYFQNEAQLEKSRLLSDRFSAERPKGSFSTLEIQRTEQGDSAMYLCASTIQGADTGELFFGEGSRLTVL.

V and J are TRBV20-1 and TRBJ2-1; D might be TRBD2 (5 bases). V gave up 8 bases and J gave up 7 bases, with 15 bases separating them. In germline, CDR1 is DFQATT, CDR2 SNEGSKA (reference sequence). The CDR3 length is 12 residues. In DNA form, the CDR3 reads TGCAGTCCCAGGAACACGGGGAATGAGCAGTTCTTC. This translates into CSPRNTGNEQFF.

In this sample, this clonotype turned up many times. The rearrangement joins TRBV5-1 to TRBJ1-2; D ambiguous. Deletions cut 0 bases from V and 0 bases from J, with 15 bases between. Germline V gives CDR1 SGHRS, CDR2 YFSETQ. The CDR3 totals 17 residues. The CDR3 loop is CASSLAAFRAANYGYTF. CDR3 bases: TGCGCCAGCAGCTTGGCAGCCTTCAGAGCAGCTAACTATGGCTACACCTTC.

V is TRBV29-1 and J is TRBJ2-2; no firm D call. V was cut by 4 bases and J by 4 bases, with 10 bases left in between. The CDR3 has 13 residues. The germline gives CDR1 SQVTM, CDR2 ANQGSEA. The CDR3 bases are TGCAGCGTTGTGCACGTTACCACCGGGGAGCTGTTTTTT. Translation gives CSVVHVTTGELFF.

The chain's CDR3 is CASRGTGKNTEAFF. CDR3 sequence (DNA): TGTGCCAGCAGGGGAACAGGGAAGAACACTGAAGCTTTCTTT. The chain is built from TRBV6-5 and TRBJ1-1, with D tentatively TRBD1 (6 bases). The germline V gene has CDR1 MNHEY and CDR2 SVGAGI. The V gene lost 6 bases and the J gene lost 1 base, with 12 bases spanning the gap. This CDR3 spans 14 amino acids.

This clonotype was seen only a few times. The CDR3 DNA reads TGTGCCAGCAGCTTTATGGTAAACACTGAAGCTTTCTTT. Protein product: CASSFMVNTEAFF. The gene calls are TRBV7-3 and TRBJ1-1, with D unclear. The V and J ends lost 3 bases and 2 bases respectively, with 7 bases between them. Germline values: CDR1 SGHTA, CDR2 FQGTGA. The CDR3 contains 13 residues.

This sequence joins TRBV5-1 and TRBJ2-3, with D unresolved. CDR3 size: 14 residues. The germline V gene has CDR1 SGHRS and CDR2 YFSETQ. Trimming pared 3 bases from V and 2 bases from J, leaving 10 bases between. This chain's CDR3 is CASSSTRPTDTQYF. The CDR3 region has the DNA TGCGCCAGCAGCTCCACCCGTCCCACAGATACGCAGTATTTT.

This clonotype was counted only a few times. This sequence joins TRBV20-1 and TRBJ1-1; D uncertain. Germline lookup yields CDR1 DFQATT and CDR2 SNEGSKA (reference sequence). The CDR3 is made up of 14 amino acids. Trimming cost V 1 base and J 4 bases, with 13 bases left between them. This CDR3 is CSARVTAVSTEAFF. The DNA of the CDR3 is TGCAGTGCTAGAGTGACGGCGGTGAGCACTGAAGCTTTCTTT.

The chain uses TRBV9 and TRBJ2-5; 8 positions agree with TRBD2. Germline trimming cut 3 bases from V and 5 bases from J; bases unmatched to any gene: 9. Germline CDR1 SGDLS, CDR2 YYNGEE. The CDR3 totals 15 residues. The CDR3 spells CASSAEAGVRETQYF. The DNA of the CDR3 is TGTGCCAGCAGCGCAGAAGCGGGAGTGAGGGAGACCCAGTACTTC.

CDR3 loop: CASSQDREGNQPQHF. For the CDR3, the DNA is TGTGCCAGCAGTCAAGACAGGGAAGGCAATCAGCCCCAGCATTTT. The V and J genes are TRBV6-6 and TRBJ1-5, with TRBD1 identical over 7 bases. Per germline, CDR1 MNHNY and CDR2 SVGAGI (reference sequence). The CDR3 has 15 residues. The trim removed 5 bases at V and 2 bases at J, leaving 6 bases unmatched.

The V call is TRBV20-1, the J call TRBJ2-5, with 11 bases aligning to TRBD2. The V gene's germline CDR1 is DFQATT and CDR2 SNEGSKA (reference sequence). The ends lost 5 bases at V and 5 bases at J; junction bases unmatched: 10. This CDR3 has 15 amino acids. The CDR3 DNA follows: TGCAGTGCTGGCCGCCTAGCGGGAGGCAGGGAGACCCAGTACTTC. Its protein product is CSAGRLAGGRETQYF.

The V call is TRBV28, the J call TRBJ2-5; D not resolved. V lost 6 bases, J lost 4 bases, and 12 bases lay in between. Germline V gene lookup returns CDR1 MDHEN and CDR2 SYDVKM. The CDR3 is made up of 13 amino acids. This CDR3 is CASSPAHSETQYF. In nucleotides, the CDR3 is TGTGCCAGCAGCCCAGCGCATTCAGAGACCCAGTACTTC. Full variable domain (missing parts from reference TRBV28 and TRBJ2-5): DVKVTQSSRYLVKRTGEKVFLECVQDMDHENMFWYRQDPGLGLRLIYFSYDVKMKEKGDIPEGYSVSREKKERFSLILESASTNQTSMYLCASSPAHSETQYFGPGTRLLVL.

The gene calls are TRBV6-1 and TRBJ2-3, with 9 bases matching TRBD2. Germline lookup yields CDR1 MNHNS and CDR2 SASEGT. This CDR3 is built from 14 residues. Trimming took 7 bases from V and 4 from J; bases not matched to a gene: 6. CDR3 DNA: TGTGCCAGCACCCGTAGCGGGAGAGCAGATACGCAGTATTTT. It translates to CASTRSGRADTQYF.

This clonotype was counted at least ten times. The genes are TRBV29-1 and TRBJ1-2; 11 positions agree with TRBD1. CDR1 is SQVTM, CDR2 ANQGSEA, per germline. V dropped 7 bases and J dropped 7; count of bases not matched to a gene: 11. The CDR3 has 14 amino acids. The DNA for the CDR3 is TGCAGCGCTTGGAGCCGGGACAGGGGGTTTGGCTACACCTTC. Protein: CSAWSRDRGFGYTF.

The CDR3 region is CASSLYRGASYNEQFF. In DNA form, the CDR3 reads TGTGCCAGCAGTTTATACCGGGGGGCATCCTACAATGAGCAGTTCTTC. The rearrangement links TRBV27 to TRBJ2-1; TRBD2 might be the D (7 bases). The germline CDR1 and CDR2 sequences are MNHEY and SMNVEV (reference sequence). CDR3 length: 16 amino acids. Trimming removed 1 base at V and 1 base at J, with 11 bases between.

The chain joins TRBV29-1 to TRBJ2-5; 8 nucleotides match TRBD2. This CDR3 region has 14 residues. Looked up from germline, CDR1 is SQVTM and CDR2 is ANQGSEA. V lost 7 bases, J lost 5 bases, and 12 bases stayed unmatched. This CDR3 is CSGLGTRGAETQYF. CDR3 nucleotide sequence: TGCAGCGGCCTGGGGACTAGAGGTGCGGAGACCCAGTACTTC. The whole variable domain, filled in from reference TRBV29-1 and TRBJ2-5, reads SAVISQKPSRDICQRGTSLTIQCQVDSQVTMMFWYRQQPGQSLTLIATANQGSEATYESGFVIDKFPISRPNLTFSTLTVSNMSPEDSSIYLCSGLGTRGAETQYFGPGTRLLVL.

This clonotype has a handful of counts. The chain is built from TRBV20-1 and TRBJ1-5; 8 bases map to TRBD1. J gave up 2 bases and V 3 bases, and 3 bases lay outside the gene matches. CDR1 is DFQATT and CDR2 is SNEGSKA in the germline V gene (reference sequence). This CDR3 is built from 14 residues. The CDR3 sequence: CSASQGARNQPQHF. The CDR3 DNA reads as TGCAGTGCTAGTCAGGGGGCGCGCAATCAGCCCCAGCATTTT.